This T cell receptor (beta chain) was profiled in a study of shared clonotypes between healthy human individuals. Looking at the study overall: Each donor had three CD4 naive, three CD4 memory, two CD8 naive and one CD8 memory plate.

A CD45RA-negative memory subset and a CD45RA+ naive subset were separated from the CD4+ cells. DNA at about 210 ng, tens of thousands of T cell genomes, went into sorted-subset replicate PCRs. The data were produced by immunoSEQ multiplex PCR, yet TCRdb's version contains in-frame clones alone and is incomplete. The sample carries 550,000 to 850,000 clones, 72% recorded once. The sequence derives from a woman aged 25 to 45 in good health. Sequences were obtained from memory CD4+ T cells sorted from blood. Documented subset: CD45RA-negative fraction.

The CDR3 region has the DNA TGTGCCAGCAGTTTATCCCTGACTAGGCCGGGAACTGAGCAGTTCTTC. As protein: CASSLSLTRPGTEQFF. The V gene is TRBV28, the J gene TRBJ2-1, with D perhaps TRBD2 (6 bases). The CDR3 loop spans 16 amino acids. Germline CDR1 reads MDHEN; CDR2 reads SYDVKM. V lost 1 base to trimming and J lost 9 bases, with 19 bases between them.